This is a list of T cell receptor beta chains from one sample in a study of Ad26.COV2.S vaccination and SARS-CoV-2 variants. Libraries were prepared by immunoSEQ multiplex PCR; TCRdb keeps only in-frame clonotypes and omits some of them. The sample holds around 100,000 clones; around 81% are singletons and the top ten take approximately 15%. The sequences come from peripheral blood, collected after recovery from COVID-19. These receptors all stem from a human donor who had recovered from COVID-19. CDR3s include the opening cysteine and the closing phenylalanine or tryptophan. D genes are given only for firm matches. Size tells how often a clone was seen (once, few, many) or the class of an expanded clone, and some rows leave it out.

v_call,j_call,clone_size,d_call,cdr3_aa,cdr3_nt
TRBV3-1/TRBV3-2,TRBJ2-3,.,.,CASSPTGRGGGHTQYF,TGTGCCAGCAGCCCCACAGGGAGAGGCGGTGGTCATACGCAGTATTTT
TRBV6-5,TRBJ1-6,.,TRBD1,CASSYIGTGALRPLHF,TGTGCCAGCAGTTACATCGGGACAGGGGCTTTAAGGCCCCTCCACTTT
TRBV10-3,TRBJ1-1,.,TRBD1,CAISESSGQANTEAFF,TGTGCCATCAGTGAGTCCTCGGGACAGGCGAACACTGAAGCTTTCTTT
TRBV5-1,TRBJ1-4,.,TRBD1,CASSIGQGGEKLFF,TGCGCCAGCAGCATCGGACAGGGGGGTGAAAAACTGTTTTTT
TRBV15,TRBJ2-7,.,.,CATSRVGEREQYF,TGTGCCACCAGCAGAGTCGGGGAACGCGAGCAGTACTTC
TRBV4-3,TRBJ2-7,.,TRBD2,CASSQDGLGYGEQYF,TGCGCCAGCAGCCAAGACGGACTAGGGTACGGCGAGCAGTACTTC
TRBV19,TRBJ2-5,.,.,CASSFPAQETQYF,TGTGCCAGTAGTTTTCCTGCCCAAGAGACCCAGTACTTC
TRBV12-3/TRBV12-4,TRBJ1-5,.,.,CASSFSREQPQHF,TGTGCCAGCAGTTTCTCCCGTGAACAGCCCCAGCATTTT
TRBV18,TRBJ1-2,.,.,CASSPAGDHTNYGYTF,TGTGCCAGCTCACCAGCAGGGGACCATACTAACTATGGCTACACCTTC
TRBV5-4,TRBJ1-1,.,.,CASSLAIGEGTEAFF,TGTGCCAGCAGCTTGGCCATAGGGGAGGGCACTGAAGCTTTCTTT
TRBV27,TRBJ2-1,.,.,CASSLGDPGYNEQFF,TGTGCCAGCAGTCTAGGTGACCCTGGGTACAATGAGCAGTTCTTC
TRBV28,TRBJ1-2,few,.,CASSLPTQGRGYTF,TGTGCCAGCAGTTTACCCACTCAGGGGAGAGGCTACACCTTC
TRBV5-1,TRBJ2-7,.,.,CASSSDPGVYEQYF,TGCGCCAGCAGCTCAGACCCGGGGGTCTACGAGCAGTACTTC
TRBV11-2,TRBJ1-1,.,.,CASSSPGVRNTEAFF,TGTGCCAGCAGCTCTCCCGGGGTCAGGAACACTGAAGCTTTCTTT
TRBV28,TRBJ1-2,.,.,CASSFVGYGYTF,TGTGCCAGCAGTTTCGTCGGGTATGGCTACACCTTC
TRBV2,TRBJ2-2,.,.,CASSGITGPSGAGELFF,TGTGCCAGCAGCGGCATAACAGGTCCTAGTGGAGCCGGGGAGCTGTTTTTT
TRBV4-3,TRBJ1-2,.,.,CASSQDTGTTANYGYTF,TGCGCCAGCAGCCAAGATACGGGCACCACTGCTAACTATGGCTACACCTTC
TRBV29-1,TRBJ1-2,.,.,CSVDPTETNYGYTF,TGCAGCGTTGATCCCACTGAGACTAACTATGGCTACACCTTC
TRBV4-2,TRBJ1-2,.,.,CASADGNYGYTF,TGTGCCAGCGCGGACGGTAACTATGGCTACACCTTC
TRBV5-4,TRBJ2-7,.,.,CASSYRSGSSYEQYF,TGTGCCAGCAGCTACCGAAGCGGGTCCTCCTACGAGCAGTACTTC
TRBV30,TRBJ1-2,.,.,CAWSVSFYGYTF,TGTGCCTGGAGTGTAAGTTTCTATGGCTACACCTTC
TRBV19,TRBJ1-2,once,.,CASSIPPPGYGYTF,TGTGCCAGTAGTATCCCGCCACCTGGCTATGGCTACACCTTC
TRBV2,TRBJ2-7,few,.,CASEAPQGEGSYEQYF,TGTGCCAGCGAGGCCCCCCAGGGAGAGGGTTCCTACGAGCAGTACTTC